This T cell receptor (beta chain) was sequenced for a study of patients and donors after allogeneic stem cell transplantation. A single record per CDR3 protein comes from TCRdb applying MiXCR to the RT-PCR reads. The sample gives about 960,000 distinct CDR3 sequences, roughly 18% of which show up once; about 6% is in the top ten. There are a few counts of this clonotype. This TCR was sampled from a human donor who was either an allogeneic HSCT recipient or a stem cell or donor lymphocyte infusion donor (not recorded which). It is not recorded whose cells these are; they may come from a transplant donor. The sequenced sample consisted of blood, either unsorted or a sorted T cell fraction (not recorded which).

The CDR3 loop is CASSQDWVPGGSYNEQFF. CDR3 nucleotides: TGCGCCAGCAGCCAAGATTGGGTTCCGGGGGGGTCCTACAATGAGCAGTTCTTC. V usage is TRBV4-3 and J usage is TRBJ2-1; TRBD2 matches at 8 bases. This CDR3 has 18 residues. V trimming: 0 bases; J trimming: 1 base; junction bases outside the gene matches: 8. Germline V gives CDR1 LGHNA, CDR2 YSLEER.